This T cell receptor beta chain is from a study of blood T cell repertoires in COVID-19. For the study at large: The samples span acute and convalescent COVID-19 from the United States, Italy and Spain.

Libraries were prepared by immunoSEQ multiplex PCR; TCRdb keeps only in-frame clonotypes and omits some of them. Of over 200,000 clones in the sample, approximately 89% were seen once. CDR3 length equals 14 residues. Germline loops: CDR1 MGHRA, CDR2 YSYEKL. V lost 5 bases and J lost 0, with 8 bases in between. Recruitment covered about two dozen US areas and drew participants whose ages spanned about 18 to 90 years. The specimen was PBMCs or T cells enriched from blood (not recorded which). J is TRBJ1-5 and V is TRBV4-1, with D possibly TRBD1 on 5 matching bases. The origin of this receptor is a young woman who had been exposed to COVID-19. The CDR3 DNA reads TGCGCCAGCAGCGCAGGGTATAGCAATCAGCCCCAGCATTTT. This translates into CASSAGYSNQPQHF.